The present T cell receptor (beta chain) was sequenced within a study of T cell repertoires in cytomegalovirus infection. Study-wide points: Identification of carriers of CMV plus the relevant HLA was achieved through cumulative public TCR beta family frequency. Clonotypes of TCR beta that were HLA-C-restricted and CMV-specific dominated the ex vivo response.

The CDR3 has 20 amino acids. Germline V gene data show CDR1 as MNHEY and CDR2 as SVGAGI. V lost 1 base, J lost 6 bases, and 19 bases stayed unmatched. TCRdb re-derived calls from the reads in MiXCR, one entry per CDR3 protein. The sample lists roughly 600,000 distinct CDR3 sequences; more than 20% were seen once. This clonotype was detected once. The antigen is not known. The chain uses TRBV6-5 and TRBJ1-4; 8 bases line up with TRBD1. The receptor's source is a human donor in good health (CMV status not recorded). Some clones in this sample may be carry-over from other donors' samples. Input material: CD8+ T cells from PBMCs. CDR3 region: CASSYFSPGQETGNDEKLFF. CDR3 DNA sequence: TGTGCCAGCAGTTACTTCTCTCCGGGACAGGAAACAGGGAATGATGAAAAACTGTTTTTT.